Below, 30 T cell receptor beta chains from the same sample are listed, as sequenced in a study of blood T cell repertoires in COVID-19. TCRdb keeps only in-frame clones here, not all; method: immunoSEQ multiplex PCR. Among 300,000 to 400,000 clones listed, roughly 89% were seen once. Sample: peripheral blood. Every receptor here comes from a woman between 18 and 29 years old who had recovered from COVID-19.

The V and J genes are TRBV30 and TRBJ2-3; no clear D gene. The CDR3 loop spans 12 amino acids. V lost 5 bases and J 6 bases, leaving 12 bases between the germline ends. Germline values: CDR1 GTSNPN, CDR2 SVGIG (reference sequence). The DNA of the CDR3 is TGTGCCTGGGAGAGCTCTTTGGATACGCAGTATTTT. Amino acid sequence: CAWESSLDTQYF. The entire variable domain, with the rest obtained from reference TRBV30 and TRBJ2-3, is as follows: SQTIHQWPATLVQPVGSPLSLECTVEGTSNPNLYWYRQAAGRGLQLLFYSVGIGQISSEVPQNLSASRPQDRQFILSSKKLLLSDSGFYLCAWESSLDTQYFGPGTRLTVL.

This CDR3 reads CASSYSNRENTIYF. The DNA of the CDR3 is TGTGCCAGCAGTTACTCGAACAGGGAAAACACCATATATTTT. The chain carries TRBV6-6 and TRBJ1-3, with D possibly being TRBD1 (6 bases). This CDR3 has 14 residues. Germline V gene data show CDR1 as MNHNY and CDR2 as SVGAGI (reference sequence). Between the trimmed V and J ends, which lost 0 bases and 6 bases, there was a span of 9 bases.

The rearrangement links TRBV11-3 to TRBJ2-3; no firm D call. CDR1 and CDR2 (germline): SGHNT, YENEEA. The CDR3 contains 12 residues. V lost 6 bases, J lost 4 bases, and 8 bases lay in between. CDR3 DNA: TGTGCCAGCAGTCCTCTCCCAGATACGCAGTATTTT. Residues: CASSPLPDTQYF.

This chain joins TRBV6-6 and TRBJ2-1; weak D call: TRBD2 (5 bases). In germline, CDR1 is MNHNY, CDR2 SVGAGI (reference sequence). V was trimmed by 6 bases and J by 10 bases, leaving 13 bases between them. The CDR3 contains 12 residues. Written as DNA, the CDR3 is TGTGCCAGCAGACATGGACTGGCCGAGCAGTTCTTC. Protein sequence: CASRHGLAEQFF.

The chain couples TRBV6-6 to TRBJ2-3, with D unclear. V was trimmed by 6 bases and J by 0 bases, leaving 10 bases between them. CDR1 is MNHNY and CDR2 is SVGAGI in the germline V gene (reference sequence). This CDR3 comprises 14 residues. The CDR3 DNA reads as TGTGCCAGCAGACCGGCGGCTAGCACAGATACGCAGTATTTT. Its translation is CASRPAASTDTQYF.

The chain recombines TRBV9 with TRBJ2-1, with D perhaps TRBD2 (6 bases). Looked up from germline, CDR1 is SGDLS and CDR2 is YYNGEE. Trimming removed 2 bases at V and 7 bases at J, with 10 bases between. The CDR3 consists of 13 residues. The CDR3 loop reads CASSVGRGNEQFF. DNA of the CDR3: TGTGCCAGCAGCGTGGGGCGGGGAAATGAGCAGTTCTTC.

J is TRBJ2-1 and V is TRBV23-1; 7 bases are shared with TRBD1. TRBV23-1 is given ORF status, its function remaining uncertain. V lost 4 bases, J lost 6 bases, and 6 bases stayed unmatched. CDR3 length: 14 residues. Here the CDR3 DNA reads TGCGCCAGCAGTCCCCCGGACAGGTTCAATGAGCAGTTCTTC. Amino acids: CASSPPDRFNEQFF.

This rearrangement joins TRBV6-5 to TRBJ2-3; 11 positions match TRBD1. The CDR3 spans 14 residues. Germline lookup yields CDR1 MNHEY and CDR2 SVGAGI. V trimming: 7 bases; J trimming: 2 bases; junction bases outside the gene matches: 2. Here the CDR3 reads CASTGQGATDTQYF. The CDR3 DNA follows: TGTGCCAGCACCGGACAGGGGGCCACAGATACGCAGTATTTT.

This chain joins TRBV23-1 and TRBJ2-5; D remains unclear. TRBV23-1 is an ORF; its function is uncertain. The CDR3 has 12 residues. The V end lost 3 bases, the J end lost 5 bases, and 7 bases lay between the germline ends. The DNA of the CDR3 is TGCGCCAGCAGTCATCACGGGGAGACCCAGTACTTC. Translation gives CASSHHGETQYF.

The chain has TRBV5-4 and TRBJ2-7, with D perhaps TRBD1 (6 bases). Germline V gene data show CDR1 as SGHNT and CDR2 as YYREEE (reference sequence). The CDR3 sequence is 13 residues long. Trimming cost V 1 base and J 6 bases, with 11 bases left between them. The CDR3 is CASSLNTGPEQYV. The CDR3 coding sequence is TGTGCCAGCAGCTTGAATACAGGGCCCGAGCAGTACGTC.

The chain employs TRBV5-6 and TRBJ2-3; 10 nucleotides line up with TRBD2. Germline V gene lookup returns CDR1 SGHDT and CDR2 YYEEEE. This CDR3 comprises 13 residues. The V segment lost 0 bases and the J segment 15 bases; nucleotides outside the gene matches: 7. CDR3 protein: CASSLASGTSEYF. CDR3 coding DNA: TGTGCCAGCAGCTTGGCCTCCGGGACTAGCGAATATTTT.

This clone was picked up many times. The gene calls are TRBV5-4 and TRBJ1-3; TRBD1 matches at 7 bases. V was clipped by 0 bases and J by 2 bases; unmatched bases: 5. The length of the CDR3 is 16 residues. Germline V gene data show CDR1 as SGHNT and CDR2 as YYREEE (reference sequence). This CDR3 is CASSLGRDRAGNTIYF. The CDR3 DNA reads TGTGCCAGCAGCTTGGGTAGGGACAGAGCTGGAAACACCATATATTTT. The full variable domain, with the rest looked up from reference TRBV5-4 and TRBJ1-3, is ETGVTQSPTHLIKTRGQQVTLRCSSQSGHNTVSWYQQALGQGPQFIFQYYREEENGRGNFPPRFSGLQFPNYSSELNVNALELDDSALYLCASSLGRDRAGNTIYFGEGSWLTVV.

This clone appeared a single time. The CDR3 bases are TGTGCCAGCAGCTCGGCGGGCTATGACAATGAGCAGTTCTTC. It specifies CASSSAGYDNEQFF. This sequence joins TRBV5-4 and TRBJ2-1, with TRBD2 as a possible D gene (5 bases). Trimming stripped 3 bases from V and 5 bases from J, with 12 bases between. The CDR3 is 14 amino acids. Germline assignment: CDR1 SGHNT and CDR2 YYREEE (reference sequence).

CDR3 in amino acids: CASSAERGSNYGYTF. CDR3 bases: TGTGCCAGCTCAGCAGAAAGGGGTTCCAACTATGGCTACACCTTC. This chain joins TRBV18 and TRBJ1-2; a weak D match, TRBD1 (5 bases). This CDR3 contains 15 residues. Germline CDR1 and CDR2: KGHSH and LQKENI. Trimming took off 5 bases at V and 2 bases at J, with 15 bases between the two ends. Together with reference TRBV18 and TRBJ1-2, the CDR3 gives the full variable domain: NAGVMQNPRHLVRRRGQEARLRCSPMKGHSHVYWYRQLPEEGLKFMVYLQKENIIDESGMPKERFSAEFPKEGPSILRIQQVVRGDSAAYFCASSAERGSNYGYTFGSGTRLTVV.

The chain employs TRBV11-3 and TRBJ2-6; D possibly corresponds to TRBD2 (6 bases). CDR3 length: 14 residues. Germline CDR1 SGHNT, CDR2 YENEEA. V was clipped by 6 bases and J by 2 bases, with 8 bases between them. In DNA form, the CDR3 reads TGTGCCAGCAGACCGGGGGCTGGGGCCAACGTCCTGACTTTC. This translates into CASRPGAGANVLTF. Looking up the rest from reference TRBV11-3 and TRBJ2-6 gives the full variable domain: EAGVVQSPRYKIIEKKQPVAFWCNPISGHNTLYWYLQNLGQGPELLIRYENEEAVDDSQLPKDRFSAERLKGVDSTLKIQPAELGDSAVYLCASRPGAGANVLTFGAGSRLTVL.

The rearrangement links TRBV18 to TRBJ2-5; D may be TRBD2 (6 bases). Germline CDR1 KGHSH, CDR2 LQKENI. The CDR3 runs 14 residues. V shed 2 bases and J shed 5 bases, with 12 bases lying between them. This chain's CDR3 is CASSPGGSRETQYF. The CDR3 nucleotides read TGTGCCAGCTCACCAGGAGGGTCTAGGGAGACCCAGTACTTC.

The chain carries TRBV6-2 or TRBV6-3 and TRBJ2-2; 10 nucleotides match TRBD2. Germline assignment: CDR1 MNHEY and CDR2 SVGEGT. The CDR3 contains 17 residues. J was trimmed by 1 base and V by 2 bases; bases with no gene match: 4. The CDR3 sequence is CASSYPSGSRNTGELFF. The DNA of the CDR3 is TGTGCCAGCAGTTACCCTAGCGGGAGTAGGAACACCGGGGAGCTGTTTTTT.

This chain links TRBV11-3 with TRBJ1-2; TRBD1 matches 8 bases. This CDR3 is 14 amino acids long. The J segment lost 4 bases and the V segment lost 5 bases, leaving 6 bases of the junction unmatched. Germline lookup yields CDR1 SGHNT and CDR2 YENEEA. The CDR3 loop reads CASSQTRGPYGYTF. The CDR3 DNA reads TGTGCCAGCAGCCAAACCAGGGGGCCCTATGGCTACACCTTC.

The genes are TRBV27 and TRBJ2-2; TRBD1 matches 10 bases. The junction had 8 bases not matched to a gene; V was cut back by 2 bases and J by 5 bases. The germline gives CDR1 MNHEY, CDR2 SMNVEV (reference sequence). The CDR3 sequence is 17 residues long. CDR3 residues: CASSLGPGQGTTGELFF. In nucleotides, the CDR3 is TGTGCCAGCAGTTTAGGGCCGGGACAGGGGACGACCGGGGAGCTGTTTTTT.

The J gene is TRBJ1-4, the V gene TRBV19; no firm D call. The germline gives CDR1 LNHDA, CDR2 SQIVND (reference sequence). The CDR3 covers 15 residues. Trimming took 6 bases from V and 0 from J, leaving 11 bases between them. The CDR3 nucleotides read TGTGCCAGTAGAAGACTGACTGCAACTAATGAAAAACTGTTTTTT. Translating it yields CASRRLTATNEKLFF.

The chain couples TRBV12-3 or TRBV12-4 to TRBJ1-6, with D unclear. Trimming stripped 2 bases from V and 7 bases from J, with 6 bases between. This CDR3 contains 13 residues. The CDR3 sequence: CASSLKANSPLHF. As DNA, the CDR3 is TGTGCCAGCAGTTTAAAAGCCAATTCACCCCTCCACTTT.

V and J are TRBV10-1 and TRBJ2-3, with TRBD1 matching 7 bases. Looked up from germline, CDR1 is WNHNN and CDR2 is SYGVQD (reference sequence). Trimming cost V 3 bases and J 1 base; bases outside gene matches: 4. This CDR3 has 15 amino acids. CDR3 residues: CASSDLDRGTDTQYF. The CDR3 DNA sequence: TGCGCCAGCAGTGACCTAGACAGGGGCACAGATACGCAGTATTTT.

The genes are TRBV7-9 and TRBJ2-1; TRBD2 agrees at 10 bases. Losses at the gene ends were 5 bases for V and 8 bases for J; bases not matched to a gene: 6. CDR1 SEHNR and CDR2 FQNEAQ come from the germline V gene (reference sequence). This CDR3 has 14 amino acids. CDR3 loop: CASSPGTSADEQFF. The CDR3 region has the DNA TGTGCCAGCAGCCCGGGGACTAGCGCGGATGAGCAGTTCTTC.

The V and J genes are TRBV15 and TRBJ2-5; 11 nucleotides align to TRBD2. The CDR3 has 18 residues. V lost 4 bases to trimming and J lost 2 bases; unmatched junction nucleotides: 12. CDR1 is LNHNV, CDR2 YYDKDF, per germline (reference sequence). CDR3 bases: TGTGCCACCAGCACGACTAGCGGGACGAGGACGGGACAAGAGACCCAGTACTTC. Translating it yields CATSTTSGTRTGQETQYF.

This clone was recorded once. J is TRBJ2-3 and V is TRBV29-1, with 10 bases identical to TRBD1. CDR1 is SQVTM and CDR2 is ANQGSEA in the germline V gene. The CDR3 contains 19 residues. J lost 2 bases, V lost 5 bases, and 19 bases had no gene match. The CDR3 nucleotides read TGCAGCGTTACCGACAGGGGGCGAGTTAGCGGTAACTTCACAGATACGCAGTATTTT. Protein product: CSVTDRGRVSGNFTDTQYF.

Here the CDR3 reads CASSPTQGTGSPLHF. The CDR3 coding sequence is TGCGCCAGCAGCCCGACCCAGGGAACAGGTTCACCCCTCCACTTT. The chain employs TRBV5-1 and TRBJ1-6; a weak D match, TRBD1 (5 bases). The CDR3 is 15 amino acids. V dropped 4 bases and J dropped 9 bases, with 17 bases sitting between them. Germline values: CDR1 SGHRS, CDR2 YFSETQ.

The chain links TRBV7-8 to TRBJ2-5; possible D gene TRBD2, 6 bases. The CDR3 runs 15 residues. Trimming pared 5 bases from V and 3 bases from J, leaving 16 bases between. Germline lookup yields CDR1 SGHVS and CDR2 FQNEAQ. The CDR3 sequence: CASSPGLGKEETQYF. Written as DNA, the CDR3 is TGTGCCAGCAGCCCGGGACTGGGAAAGGAAGAGACCCAGTACTTC.

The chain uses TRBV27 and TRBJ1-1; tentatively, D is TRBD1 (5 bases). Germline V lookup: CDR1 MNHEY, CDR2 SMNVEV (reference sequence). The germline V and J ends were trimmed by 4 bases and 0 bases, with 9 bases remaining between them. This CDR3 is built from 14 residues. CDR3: CASSSRGMNTEAFF. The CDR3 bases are TGTGCCAGCAGTTCCCGGGGGATGAACACTGAAGCTTTCTTT.

The CDR3 DNA sequence: TGTGCCACCAGTGTGATGGGTAGCGGGAGAAATGAGCAGTTCTTC. It codes for CATSVMGSGRNEQFF. V and J are TRBV24-1 and TRBJ2-1; 9 bases are shared with TRBD2. V shed 5 bases, J shed 7 bases, and the junction held 8 bases outside the gene matches. The germline gives CDR1 KGHDR, CDR2 SFDVKD. This CDR3 has 15 residues.

The CDR3 nucleotides are TGCGCCAGCAGAGAGAGGAGAGGCCCCGGGGAGCTGTTTTTT. As protein: CASRERRGPGELFF. This chain connects TRBV5-1 to TRBJ2-2, with D unresolved. The germline V gene encodes CDR1 SGHRS and CDR2 YFSETQ. CDR3 size: 14 residues. The V and J ends lost 5 bases and 6 bases respectively, with 14 bases between them.